Each of the 6 T cell receptor beta chains below was sequenced from the same sample in a study of blood T cell repertoires in COVID-19. Data came from immunoSEQ multiplex PCR; TCRdb stores just in-frame clones and leaves some out. Of about 130,000 clones detected, approximately 85% appear once; the ten largest clones hold 9.5% to 15%. Material for sequencing was peripheral blood. Receptors originate from a human donor in a cohort sampled during active COVID-19.

The V and J genes are TRBV5-1 and TRBJ2-7, with 9 positions matching TRBD2. Trimming cost V 5 bases and J 2 bases; bases outside gene matches: 2. The CDR3 spans 13 residues. Germline CDR1 reads SGHRS; CDR2 reads YFSETQ. The CDR3 loop is CASRVAGAYEQYF. The CDR3 DNA reads TGCGCCAGCAGGGTAGCGGGGGCCTACGAGCAGTACTTC. Looking up the rest from reference TRBV5-1 and TRBJ2-7 gives the full variable domain: KAGVTQTPRYLIKTRGQQVTLSCSPISGHRSVSWYQQTPGQGLQFLFEYFSETQRNKGNFPGRFSGRQFSNSRSEMNVSTLELGDSALYLCASRVAGAYEQYFGPGTRLTVT.

The table lists this clone with a few counts. The identical CDR3 is also encoded by other nucleotide sequences in the sample. The V call is TRBV4-1, the J call TRBJ2-7; no clear D. The CDR3 length is 14 residues. The V end was cut by 1 base, the J end by 3 bases, with 10 bases between. Per the germline V gene, CDR1 is MGHRA and CDR2 is YSYEKL. For the CDR3, the DNA is TGCGCCAGCAGCCAAGCGATGGCGGACTACGAGCAGTACTTC. Its protein product is CASSQAMADYEQYF.

The V and J genes are TRBV5-1 and TRBJ2-7, with 8 bases aligning to TRBD1. CDR3 size: 15 residues. With 4 bases clipped from V and 3 bases from J, the junction kept 9 bases outside the gene matches. The V gene's germline CDR1 is SGHRS and CDR2 YFSETQ. In nucleotides, the CDR3 is TGCGCCAGCAGCGGCGACAGGGGAGTCCACTACGAGCAGTACTTC. It codes for CASSGDRGVHYEQYF.

The chain carries TRBV30 and TRBJ1-2, with 8 bases aligning to TRBD1. CDR1 GTSNPN and CDR2 SVGIG come from the germline V gene (reference sequence). Unmatched junction bases numbered 5, after V lost 2 bases and J lost 3 bases. The CDR3 is made up of 14 amino acids. The CDR3 sequence is CAWSYPGGYYGYTF. The CDR3 DNA follows: TGTGCCTGGAGTTACCCAGGGGGCTACTATGGCTACACCTTC.

The V and J genes are TRBV11-3 and TRBJ2-1; 9 bases match TRBD2. CDR1 SGHNT and CDR2 YENEEA come from the germline V gene. J lost 2 bases, V lost 6 bases, and 5 bases had no gene match. The CDR3 is 15 amino acids. The CDR3 sequence: CASSSSGGTYNEQFF. In DNA, the CDR3 is TGTGCCAGCAGTTCAAGCGGGGGGACCTACAATGAGCAGTTCTTC. Full variable domain (outside the CDR3, taken from reference TRBV11-3 and TRBJ2-1): EAGVVQSPRYKIIEKKQPVAFWCNPISGHNTLYWYLQNLGQGPELLIRYENEEAVDDSQLPKDRFSAERLKGVDSTLKIQPAELGDSAVYLCASSSSGGTYNEQFFGPGTRLTVL.

V is TRBV30 and J is TRBJ1-2, with D unclear. This CDR3 region has 13 residues. V dropped 2 bases and J dropped 8 bases, with 15 bases sitting between them. Germline V gene sequence: CDR1 GTSNPN, CDR2 SVGIG (reference sequence). The CDR3 region is CAWSLPPRGGYTF. The CDR3 region has the DNA TGTGCCTGGAGTCTACCGCCTAGAGGGGGCTACACCTTC. The full variable domain, rest sourced from reference TRBV30 and TRBJ1-2, is SQTIHQWPATLVQPVGSPLSLECTVEGTSNPNLYWYRQAAGRGLQLLFYSVGIGQISSEVPQNLSASRPQDRQFILSSKKLLLSDSGFYLCAWSLPPRGGYTFGSGTRLTVV.